The next 9 T cell receptor beta chains were all read from a single sample in a study of blood T cell repertoires in COVID-19. Assay: immunoSEQ multiplex PCR; the TCRdb copy retains only in-frame clones and omits some. This sample yields some 52,000 clones, of which 65% to 90% are seen a single time; over 25% belongs to the top ten. What was sequenced was peripheral blood. All receptors come from a human donor in a cohort sampled during active COVID-19.

This chain joins TRBV27 and TRBJ2-2, with a tentative D call TRBD1 (5 bases). CDR3 length equals 17 residues. V was trimmed by 5 bases and J by 6 bases, leaving 22 bases between them. The germline V gene encodes CDR1 MNHEY and CDR2 SMNVEV (reference sequence). The CDR3 region is CASSPPRTKSYAGELFF. The CDR3 nucleotides are TGTGCCAGCAGTCCCCCTCGGACAAAGTCTTACGCCGGGGAGCTGTTTTTT.

The gene calls are TRBV5-1 and TRBJ2-1; 9 positions agree with TRBD2. CDR1 is SGHRS and CDR2 is YFSETQ in the germline V gene. The CDR3 runs 15 residues. V was clipped by 4 bases and J by 9 bases; unmatched bases: 11. For the CDR3, the DNA is TGCGCCAGCAGCCCCATAGCGGGAGAGATGGTTGAGCAGTTCTTC. Translated: CASSPIAGEMVEQFF. The full variable domain, rest sourced from reference TRBV5-1 and TRBJ2-1, is KAGVTQTPRYLIKTRGQQVTLSCSPISGHRSVSWYQQTPGQGLQFLFEYFSETQRNKGNFPGRFSGRQFSNSRSEMNVSTLELGDSALYLCASSPIAGEMVEQFFGPGTRLTVL.

The chain recombines TRBV7-8 with TRBJ2-7; TRBD1 or TRBD2 may be the D gene (6 bases each). Trimming took off 5 bases at V and 6 bases at J, with 17 bases between the two ends. The CDR3 is 14 amino acids. The germline V gene has CDR1 SGHVS and CDR2 FQNEAQ. CDR3 in amino acids: CASSRGTPPLEQYF. The CDR3 nucleotides are TGTGCCAGCAGCCGCGGGACACCGCCCCTCGAGCAGTACTTC.

The V and J genes are TRBV18 and TRBJ2-2, with 8 bases that match TRBD2. CDR3 length: 16 residues. V shed 6 bases, J shed 2 bases, and the junction held 8 bases outside the gene matches. Germline V lookup: CDR1 KGHSH, CDR2 LQKENI. Here the CDR3 reads CASSVLREGNTGELFF. In DNA form, the CDR3 reads TGTGCCAGCTCCGTTTTACGGGAGGGAAACACCGGGGAGCTGTTTTTT.

The chain is built from TRBV5-1 and TRBJ1-2, with D possibly being TRBD1 (5 bases). Trimming removed 5 bases from V and 3 bases from J, with 11 bases in between. Germline CDR1 reads SGHRS; CDR2 reads YFSETQ. The length of the CDR3 is 13 residues. The chain's CDR3 is CASSSQGDYGYTF. CDR3 sequence (DNA): TGCGCCAGCAGTTCCCAAGGGGACTATGGCTACACCTTC.

For the CDR3, the DNA is TGTGCCAGCAGTGGGCCGGGGTCTGGGGCCAACGTCCTGACTTTC. Translating it yields CASSGPGSGANVLTF. The chain joins TRBV7-9 to TRBJ2-6; the D gene is possibly TRBD2 (5 bases). Trimming removed 6 bases from V and 1 base from J, with 10 bases in between. This CDR3 has 15 residues. Germline assignment: CDR1 SEHNR and CDR2 FQNEAQ (reference sequence).

The rearrangement joins TRBV5-1 to TRBJ2-5; 8 bases align to TRBD2. The V and J ends lost 5 bases and 5 bases, in that order; junction bases with no gene match: 8. CDR1 and CDR2 from the germline V gene are SGHRS and YFSETQ. This CDR3 region has 14 residues. The DNA for the CDR3 is TGCGCCAGCAGGTTGTATAGCGGGGCGGAGACCCAGTACTTC. Encoded protein: CASRLYSGAETQYF.

The J gene is TRBJ2-7, the V gene TRBV5-1, with 7 positions matching TRBD1. Losses at the gene ends were 2 bases for V and 2 bases for J; bases not matched to a gene: 7. There are 15 residues in the CDR3. In germline, CDR1 is SGHRS, CDR2 YFSETQ. Here the CDR3 reads CASSFRDSTTYEQYF. The CDR3, as DNA: TGCGCCAGCAGCTTCCGGGACAGTACTACCTACGAGCAGTACTTC.

This clone was picked up one time. V gene TRBV5-1 combines with J gene TRBJ2-7; 8 nucleotides agree with TRBD2. The CDR3 has 16 residues. The germline V gene encodes CDR1 SGHRS and CDR2 YFSETQ. Trimming removed 0 bases from V and 3 bases from J; junction bases left unmatched: 8. This CDR3 is CASSLARGGTNYEQYF. The CDR3 DNA is TGCGCCAGCAGCTTGGCACGGGGGGGAACGAACTACGAGCAGTACTTC.